This T cell receptor beta chain was sequenced in a study of response to subunit inactivated influenza vaccine. This CDR3 has 15 amino acids. CDR1 and CDR2 from the germline V gene are SEHNR and FQNEAQ (reference sequence). V shed 5 bases and J shed 1 base, with 12 bases lying between them. MiXCR was run by TCRdb on the RT-PCR reads, yielding one entry per CDR3 protein. This table has about 800,000 distinct CDR3 sequences, roughly 20% appearing once. Findings and caveats of the study: It was the authors' suggestion that each seasonal influenza vaccination recruits few new T cells.

This clonotype was observed a handful of times. Its antigen is unknown. Sequenced here: PBMCs from blood, sampled around 5 days after vaccination. The chain recombines TRBV7-9 with TRBJ2-1; D might be TRBD1 (6 bases). This clonotype was obtained from a middle-aged man who received an inactivated influenza vaccine. CDR3 DNA: TGTGCCAGCAGCGTGCCGAGGGGGTCCTACAATGAGCAGTTCTTC. It specifies CASSVPRGSYNEQFF.